A single sample is the source of the 21 T cell receptor beta chains below, sequenced in a study of T-cell memory formation after mild COVID-19. Via MiXCR, TCRdb re-called the 5' RACE reads, giving one row per CDR3 protein. This sample has about 250,000 distinct CDR3 sequences; about 16% occur once, and the top ten carry 2.1%. Input material: PBMCs or a T cell subset sorted from them (not recorded which). The source is an adult woman who had mild COVID-19 (a few samples of this study predate the infection). Cell type and time point are not known.

This clonotype was picked up many times. This sequence joins TRBV5-5 and TRBJ2-3; D perhaps matches TRBD1 (6 bases). The CDR3 has 14 amino acids. In germline, CDR1 is SGHKS, CDR2 YYEKEE (reference sequence). V was trimmed by 4 bases and J by 2 bases, leaving 11 bases between them. CDR3 amino acids: CASSRGQFTDTQYF. The DNA for the CDR3 is TGTGCCAGCAGCCGCGGACAGTTCACAGATACGCAGTATTTT.

This clonotype was observed a few times. This rearrangement joins TRBV4-2 to TRBJ2-7; D is perhaps TRBD1 or TRBD2 (5 bases each). Germline CDR1 LGHNA, CDR2 YNFKEQ. This CDR3 has 15 amino acids. Trimming removed 2 bases from V and 1 base from J, with 12 bases in between. CDR3 protein: CASSQLWGRSYEQYF. The CDR3 DNA reads TGTGCCAGCAGCCAATTATGGGGACGATCCTACGAGCAGTACTTC.

This clonotype has just a few counts. This rearrangement joins TRBV24-1 to TRBJ1-1; D possibly corresponds to TRBD1 (5 bases). With 1 base removed from V and 7 bases from J, the gap between germline ends came to 12 bases. Germline V CDR1 and CDR2: KGHDR, SFDVKD. CDR3 length: 14 residues. CDR3 sequence: CATSDFGGSGEAFF. As DNA, the CDR3 is TGTGCCACCAGTGATTTTGGGGGGTCCGGTGAAGCTTTCTTT.

The chain employs TRBV6-6 and TRBJ2-3; D might be TRBD2 (5 bases). Trimming pared 5 bases from V and 0 bases from J, leaving 15 bases between. Germline lookup yields CDR1 MNHNY and CDR2 SVGAGI (reference sequence). CDR3 length equals 16 residues. CDR3 sequence (DNA): TGTGCCAGCAGTGGGATCAGCGGTTACAGCACAGATACGCAGTATTTT. Protein: CASSGISGYSTDTQYF.

In this sample, this clonotype turned up many times. This chain's CDR3 is CSVVSRLSNYGYTF. As DNA, the CDR3 is TGCAGCGTTGTGTCCCGCCTATCTAACTATGGCTACACCTTC. The rearrangement joins TRBV29-1 to TRBJ1-2; D not certain. Per the germline V gene, CDR1 is SQVTM and CDR2 is ANQGSEA. The CDR3 length is 14 residues. V lost 4 bases, J lost 0 bases, and 12 bases lay in between.

V is TRBV14 and J is TRBJ2-7; 7 bases match TRBD1. The germline CDR1 and CDR2 sequences are SGHDN and FVKESK. The V and J ends lost 0 bases and 5 bases, in that order; junction bases with no gene match: 4. The CDR3 is made up of 14 amino acids. CDR3 in amino acids: CASSQDSTGHEQYF. The CDR3 coding sequence is TGTGCCAGCAGCCAAGATTCGACAGGGCACGAGCAGTACTTC.

The chain has TRBV20-1 and TRBJ2-7, with a possible D match to TRBD2 (5 bases). Germline CDR1 and CDR2: DFQATT and SNEGSKA (reference sequence). V lost 3 bases, J lost 0 bases, and 12 bases lay in between. The CDR3 is made up of 14 amino acids. The CDR3 DNA reads as TGCAGTGCTAGTGCGGACTTGGGCTCCTACGAGCAGTACTTC. This translates into CSASADLGSYEQYF.

This chain joins TRBV20-1 and TRBJ1-5; the D is unclear. V was shortened by 6 bases and J by 4 bases, with 13 bases between the two germline ends. The germline V gene encodes CDR1 DFQATT and CDR2 SNEGSKA (reference sequence). This CDR3 is built from 13 residues. The DNA for the CDR3 is TGCAGTGCCCTCGGGCCGACGAATCAGCCCCAGCATTTT. Protein: CSALGPTNQPQHF.

This clonotype was seen only a few times. The chain joins TRBV6-5 to TRBJ2-3; 13 bases match TRBD2. The V gene's germline CDR1 is MNHEY and CDR2 SVGAGI. With V trimmed by 6 bases and J by 0 bases, 6 bases remained unmatched. The length of the CDR3 is 17 residues. CDR3 coding DNA: TGTGCCAGCAGCCGACTAGCGGGGGGCTCTAGCACAGATACGCAGTATTTT. Translated: CASSRLAGGSSTDTQYF.

With respect to this clonotype: A read error may account for a junction end that differs from germline. V and J are TRBV7-7 and TRBJ2-3; the match to TRBD2 covers 8 bases. The CDR3 contains 17 residues. Germline values: CDR1 SSHAT, CDR2 FNYEAQ (reference sequence). The CDR3 DNA sequence: TGTGCTAGCAGCCCGGGGGGTACGGGAGGGCCCACAGATACGCAGTATTTT. This gives the protein CASSPGGTGGPTDTQYF.

This clonotype was recorded a few times. The chain uses TRBV7-9 and TRBJ2-7; possible D gene TRBD1, 5 bases. Per germline, CDR1 SEHNR and CDR2 FQNEAQ (reference sequence). CDR3 length: 14 amino acids. With 0 bases removed from V and 7 bases from J, the gap between germline ends came to 13 bases. CDR3 region: CASSLARRVGEQYF. CDR3 sequence (DNA): TGTGCCAGCAGCTTAGCGCGCAGGGTTGGGGAGCAGTACTTC. The variable domain in full, with the rest retrieved from reference TRBV7-9 and TRBJ2-7, is DTGVSQNPRHKITKRGQNVTFRCDPISEHNRLYWYRQTLGQGPEFLTYFQNEAQLEKSRLLSDRFSAERPKGSFSTLEIQRTEQGDSAMYLCASSLARRVGEQYFGPGTRLTVT.

This clonotype was observed many times. J is TRBJ1-2 and V is TRBV12-3 or TRBV12-4; D ambiguous. V shed 2 bases and J shed 5 bases, with 3 bases lying between them. This CDR3 has 11 amino acids. Here the CDR3 DNA reads TGTGCCAGCAGTTTATCGTATGGCTACACCTTC. Translated, it gives CASSLSYGYTF.

The sample holds a few counts of this clonotype. The chain recombines TRBV12-3 or TRBV12-4 with TRBJ2-5; tentatively, D is TRBD2 (5 bases). V dropped 5 bases and J dropped 5 bases, with 27 bases sitting between them. This CDR3 region has 18 residues. CDR3: CASSRRRASNLERETQYF. CDR3 DNA: TGTGCCAGCAGTCGTCGTAGGGCTAGCAATCTCGAACGGGAGACCCAGTACTTC.

This clonotype was picked up a small number of times. CDR3 sequence (DNA): TGCGCCAGCAGCTCTTTTACAGGGGGTGGCTCGGCTGGGGCCAACGTCCTGACTTTC. It translates to CASSSFTGGGSAGANVLTF. The chain links TRBV5-1 to TRBJ2-6, with 8 bases identical to TRBD1. The CDR3 runs to 19 residues. The V gene end was trimmed by 3 bases and the J gene end by 2 bases; junction bases not matched to a gene: 13. Germline V gene sequence: CDR1 SGHRS, CDR2 YFSETQ.

This clonotype has a handful of counts. The chain couples TRBV9 to TRBJ1-2, with TRBD1 as a possible D gene (5 bases). The CDR3 spans 14 residues. Trimming removed 3 bases at V and 4 bases at J, with 13 bases between. Germline assignment: CDR1 SGDLS and CDR2 YYNGEE. The CDR3 sequence is CASSAPGRIYGYTF. The CDR3 DNA sequence: TGTGCCAGCAGCGCGCCGGGACGTATCTATGGCTACACCTTC.

This chain joins TRBV9 and TRBJ2-7, with D perhaps matching TRBD2 (5 bases). The germline V gene encodes CDR1 SGDLS and CDR2 YYNGEE. The CDR3 length is 13 residues. Trimming cost V 0 bases and J 7 bases, with 11 bases left between them. The CDR3 spells CASSVGGFGEQYF. The CDR3 region has the DNA TGTGCCAGCAGCGTAGGAGGGTTTGGGGAGCAGTACTTC.

This clonotype was seen a few times. The V and J genes are TRBV4-3 and TRBJ2-3; 8 positions match TRBD1. Germline V CDR1 and CDR2: LGHNA, YSLEER. The CDR3 runs to 15 residues. The trim removed 3 bases at V and 5 bases at J, leaving 7 bases unmatched. As DNA, the CDR3 is TGCGCCAGCAGCCACGGGGACAGGCAAGGAGATACGCAGTATTTT. Amino acid sequence: CASSHGDRQGDTQYF.

This clonotype was seen a handful of times. The rearrangement uses TRBV9 and TRBJ2-7; D tentatively reads TRBD1 or TRBD2 (8 bases each). The CDR3 runs to 20 residues. V was shortened by 0 bases and J by 6 bases, with 31 bases between the two germline ends. CDR1 is SGDLS and CDR2 is YYNGEE in the germline V gene. For the CDR3, the DNA is TGTGCCAGCAGCGTAGAGGACAGGGTCATCTATAGCGGGAAAATGGTCGAGCAGTACTTC. Protein product: CASSVEDRVIYSGKMVEQYF.

The chain combines TRBV11-2 with TRBJ2-1; TRBD2 matches 10 bases. CDR3 length: 15 residues. After removal of 3 bases from V and 6 bases from J, the junction contained 5 bases not matched to a gene. The germline V gene encodes CDR1 SGHAT and CDR2 FQNNGV. Here the CDR3 DNA reads TGTGCCAGCAGCTTCAGCCTAGCGGGGGCCAATGAGCAGTTCTTC. Amino acids: CASSFSLAGANEQFF.

The gene calls are TRBV24-1 and TRBJ2-2; no clear D gene. Germline-derived CDR1 and CDR2 are KGHDR and SFDVKD. The CDR3 is 14 residues long. Trimming removed 0 bases from V and 2 bases from J, with 3 bases in between. CDR3 region: CATSDLPNTGELFF. CDR3 sequence (DNA): TGTGCCACCAGTGATTTGCCCAACACCGGGGAGCTGTTTTTT.

This clonotype was seen a handful of times. This chain links TRBV7-3 with TRBJ2-3; D ambiguous. Trimming removed 5 bases from V and 0 bases from J, with 15 bases in between. Germline V CDR1 and CDR2: SGHTA, FQGTGA. The CDR3 has 16 amino acids. The CDR3 is CASSPSKALSTDTQYF. In nucleotides, the CDR3 is TGTGCCAGCAGCCCCTCCAAGGCCTTAAGCACAGATACGCAGTATTTT.